This T cell receptor beta chain was identified in a study of T cell repertoires in ileal Crohn's disease. Study-wide findings and caveats: All patients with clonality above 26.8% had endoscopic recurrence.

Comment on this clone: Its specificity is unknown.

This CDR3 region has 15 residues. V gave up 4 bases and J gave up 9 bases; unmatched junction bases: 16. CDR1 and CDR2 from the germline V gene are SGHDT and YYEEEE. Each sample's TCRB immunosequencing used around 510 nanograms of biopsy DNA. Generated by immunoSEQ multiplex PCR, the TCRdb table keeps only in-frame clones and is missing some. The data hold around 15,000 clones, with roughly 85% observed a single time. The genes are TRBV5-6 and TRBJ2-7; the match to TRBD1 covers 7 bases. This clonotype was sampled from an adult with Crohn's disease. The sequenced sample was ileal tissue. This CDR3 is CASSATGSDLGAQYF. In nucleotides, the CDR3 is TGTGCCAGCAGCGCGACAGGGTCCGACTTGGGGGCGCAGTACTTC.